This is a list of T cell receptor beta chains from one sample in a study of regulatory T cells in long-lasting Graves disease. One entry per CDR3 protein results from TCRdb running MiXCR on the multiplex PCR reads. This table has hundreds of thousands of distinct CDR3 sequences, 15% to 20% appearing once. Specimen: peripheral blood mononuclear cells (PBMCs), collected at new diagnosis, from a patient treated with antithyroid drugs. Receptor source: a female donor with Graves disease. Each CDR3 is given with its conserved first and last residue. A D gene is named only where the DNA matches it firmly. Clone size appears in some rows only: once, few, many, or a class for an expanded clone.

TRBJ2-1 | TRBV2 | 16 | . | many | CASSGGRESLYNEQFF | TGTGCCAGCAGTGGAGGTCGTGAGTCCCTCTACAATGAGCAGTTCTTC
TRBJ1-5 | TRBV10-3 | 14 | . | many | CAISAAYSNQPQHF | TGTGCCATCAGTGCCGCCTATAGCAATCAGCCCCAGCATTTT
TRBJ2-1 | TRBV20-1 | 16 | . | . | CSARDLSGGFYNEQFF | TGCAGTGCTAGAGATTTATCTGGGGGCTTCTACAATGAGCAGTTCTTC
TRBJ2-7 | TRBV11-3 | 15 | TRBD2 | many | CASSLASSGSYEQYF | TGTGCCAGCAGCTTAGCGTCTAGCGGGTCCTACGAGCAGTACTTC
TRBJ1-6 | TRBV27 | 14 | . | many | CASSIIQGNSPLHF | TGTGCCAGCAGCATTATCCAGGGGAATTCACCCCTCCACTTT
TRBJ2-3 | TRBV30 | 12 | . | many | CAWSAARDTQYF | TGTGCCTGGAGTGCGGCGAGGGATACGCAGTATTTT
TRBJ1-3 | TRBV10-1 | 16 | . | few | CASSESRFSSGNTIYF | TGCGCCAGCAGTGAGTCTCGGTTCTCCTCTGGAAACACCATATATTTT
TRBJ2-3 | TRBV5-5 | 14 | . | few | CASSLEIRTDTQYF | TGTGCCAGCAGCTTGGAGATCCGGACGGATACGCAGTATTTT
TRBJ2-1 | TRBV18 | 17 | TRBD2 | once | CASSPGIAGYSYNEQFF | TGTGCCAGCTCACCAGGGATAGCGGGGTACTCCTACAATGAGCAGTTCTTC
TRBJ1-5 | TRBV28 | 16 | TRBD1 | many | CASSWGQGYSNQPQHF | TGTGCCAGCAGTTGGGGACAGGGATATAGCAATCAGCCCCAGCATTTT
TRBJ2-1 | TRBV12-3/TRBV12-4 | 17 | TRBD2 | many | CASRRTSGRASYNEQFF | TGTGCCAGCAGACGGACTAGCGGGAGGGCTTCCTACAATGAGCAGTTCTTC
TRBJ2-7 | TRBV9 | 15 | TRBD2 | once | CASSGYSGRADEQYF | TGTGCCAGCAGCGGGTATAGCGGGAGGGCCGACGAGCAGTACTTC
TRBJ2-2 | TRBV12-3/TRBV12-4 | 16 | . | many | CASSFGSGHITGELFF | TGTGCCAGCAGTTTCGGCTCGGGACATATAACCGGGGAGCTGTTTTTT
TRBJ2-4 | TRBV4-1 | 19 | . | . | CASSQKRAVGQGLKNIQYF | TGCGCCAGCAGCCAAAAACGGGCGGTCGGGCAGGGCCTAAAAAACATTCAGTACTTC
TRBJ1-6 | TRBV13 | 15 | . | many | CASSLGHPTESPLHF | TGTGCCAGCAGCTTAGGCCACCCGACAGAATCACCCCTCCACTTT
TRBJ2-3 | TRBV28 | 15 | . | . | CASSPLKGVADTQYF | TGTGCCAGCAGTCCGCTCAAGGGGGTCGCAGATACGCAGTATTTT